The 18 T cell receptor beta chains listed next were all sequenced from one sample in a study of tumor-infiltrating lymphocytes in primary liver carcinoma. Blood RNA was derived from unsorted whole blood, and germline DNA was extracted too. The authors made TCR beta cDNA from 500 ng total RNA with a constant-region primer. TCR beta libraries came from three nested multiplex PCR rounds using slightly modified ARM-PCR. A C-beta reverse primer was combined with TRBV1-TRBV30 forward primers in the first two PCR rounds, and each round had approximately 10 cycles. TCRdb independently ran MiXCR on the multiplex PCR reads; one entry per CDR3 protein. Among 330,000 or so distinct CDR3 sequences, around three fifths were seen once, and the ten largest hold about 6.5%. The sequenced material came from peripheral blood. The receptors come from a man aged 35 to 55 with primary liver carcinoma and hepatitis B virus infection.

This clonotype came up a few times. A much larger clonotype is one base distant, so this may be a read error. The V and J genes are TRBV10-3 and TRBJ2-3; D possibly corresponds to TRBD1 (6 bases). Looked up from germline, CDR1 is ENHRY and CDR2 is SYGVKD. The ends were cut back, 0 bases at V and 5 bases at J, with 12 bases in the middle. This CDR3 has 15 residues. CDR3 in DNA: TGTGCCATCAGTGAGTCGCTACAGGGCATAGATACGCAGTATTTT. Translating it yields CAISESLQGIDTQYF.

This clonotype was seen ten or more times. The rearrangement uses TRBV4-3 and TRBJ2-2; D ambiguous. This CDR3 has 14 amino acids. Germline lookup yields CDR1 LGHNA and CDR2 YSLEER. Trimming cost V 6 bases and J 1 base, with 9 bases left between them. The CDR3 DNA reads TGCGCCAGCAGACCCACAGAGAACACCGGGGAGCTGTTTTTT. Translating it yields CASRPTENTGELFF.

This clonotype turned up a few times. The J gene is TRBJ2-5, the V gene TRBV6-1; D may be TRBD1 (6 bases). CDR1 and CDR2 (germline): MNHNS, SASEGT. Between the trimmed V and J ends, which lost 2 bases and 7 bases, there was a span of 14 bases. This CDR3 has 14 amino acids. CDR3 DNA sequence: TGTGCCAGCAGTGAAACCAGGGACAAGGTGACCCAGTACTTC. This encodes CASSETRDKVTQYF.

The rearrangement uses TRBV19 and TRBJ2-1, with TRBD2 matching over 11 bases. J was trimmed by 10 bases and V by 4 bases; bases with no gene match: 12. Germline CDR1 is LNHDA and CDR2 is SQIVND (reference sequence). CDR3 size: 16 residues. The chain's CDR3 is CASSTNGAVAGGEQFF. Here the CDR3 DNA reads TGTGCCAGTAGTACAAACGGGGCGGTAGCGGGAGGGGAGCAGTTCTTC.

Ten or more counts support this clonotype. V usage is TRBV6-6 and J usage is TRBJ2-7, with 11 bases identical to TRBD1. The CDR3 is made up of 15 amino acids. The germline V gene has CDR1 MNHNY and CDR2 SVGAGI (reference sequence). After removal of 6 bases from V and 1 base from J, the junction contained 5 bases not matched to a gene. CDR3 sequence reads: CASSRGQGASYEQYF. As DNA, the CDR3 is TGTGCCAGCAGCCGAGGACAGGGGGCGTCCTACGAGCAGTACTTC.

This chain connects TRBV29-1 to TRBJ2-2, with a possible D match to TRBD1 (5 bases). The V gene lost 7 bases and the J gene lost 6 bases, with 9 bases spanning the gap. Germline V gives CDR1 SQVTM, CDR2 ANQGSEA. This CDR3 comprises 11 residues. This chain's CDR3 is CSARVAGELFF. In DNA form, the CDR3 reads TGCAGCGCCAGGGTTGCCGGGGAGCTGTTTTTT.

This clonotype was seen a single time. One end of the junction fails to match germline, which may point to a read error. The V and J genes are TRBV6-5 and TRBJ1-1; 7 bases are shared with TRBD1. This CDR3 has 13 residues. Per germline, CDR1 MNHEY and CDR2 SVGAGI. CDR3 DNA sequence: TGTGCCAGCATTACACAGGGGTGGACTGAAGATTACTTT. It encodes CASITQGWTEDYF.

This chain connects TRBV28 to TRBJ1-4; possibly TRBD1 for D (6 bases). V was trimmed by 3 bases and J by 8 bases, leaving 16 bases between them. This CDR3 is built from 15 residues. Germline V gives CDR1 MDHEN, CDR2 SYDVKM. CDR3 sequence reads: CASSFGGGGAEKLFF. DNA of the CDR3: TGTGCCAGCAGTTTTGGGGGAGGGGGAGCAGAAAAACTGTTTTTT.

To note about this clonotype: This may be a read error, as it is one base from a much larger clone. The gene calls are TRBV6-1 and TRBJ2-7; D is unresolved. Germline V CDR1 and CDR2: MNHNS, SASEGT. CDR3 length: 13 residues. CDR3 DNA: TGTGCCGGCAGTGAGAACGGAGCCTACGAGCAGTACTTC. It specifies CAGSENGAYEQYF.

V usage is TRBV11-2 and J usage is TRBJ2-7; 9 bases line up with TRBD1. The CDR3 sequence is 15 residues long. Per germline, CDR1 SGHAT and CDR2 FQNNGV. The chain's CDR3 is CVSGQGTGRTYEQYF. The CDR3, as DNA: TGTGTAAGCGGCCAAGGGACAGGGAGAACCTACGAGCAGTACTTC.

This clonotype was observed a few times. The CDR3 reads CASSRQSPNTEAFF. In nucleotides, the CDR3 is TGTGCCAGCAGCCGACAGTCACCGAACACTGAAGCTTTCTTT. The chain has TRBV5-4 and TRBJ1-1, with D possibly matching TRBD1 (5 bases). Germline V gene lookup returns CDR1 SGHNT and CDR2 YYREEE (reference sequence). Between the trimmed V and J ends, which lost 4 bases and 1 base, there was a span of 11 bases. This CDR3 has 14 amino acids.

The chain joins TRBV11-2 to TRBJ2-3, with a weak D call TRBD2 (5 bases). The CDR3 is 14 amino acids. CDR1 is SGHAT and CDR2 is FQNNGV in the germline V gene. V gave up 1 base and J gave up 8 bases, with 13 bases separating them. The CDR3 loop is CASSLAGSTGTQYF. The DNA for the CDR3 is TGTGCCAGCAGCTTAGCGGGATCTACGGGTACGCAGTATTTT.

With regard to this clonotype: The conserved phenylalanine or tryptophan normally closing the CDR3 is absent here, so this likely arose from a read error. This chain links TRBV29-1 with TRBJ2-7, with D perhaps matching TRBD2 (5 bases). V was trimmed by 7 bases and J by 0 bases, leaving 10 bases between them. There are 12 residues in the CDR3. Germline loops: CDR1 SQVTM, CDR2 ANQGSEA. CDR3 amino acids: CSAEGISYEQYP. The CDR3 nucleotides are TGCAGCGCCGAGGGTATCTCCTACGAGCAGTACCCC.

As to this clonotype: This may come from a read error, since a much larger clone is one base off. This likely comes from a read error, as the CDR3 has no conserved phenylalanine or tryptophan at its end. The rearrangement joins TRBV4-2 to TRBJ2-7, with D unclear. Germline CDR1 LGHNA, CDR2 YNFKEQ. CDR3 size: 15 residues. V was clipped by 0 bases and J by 6 bases, with 15 bases between them. This CDR3 reads CASSQERLNGGEQYL. DNA for the CDR3: TGTGCCAGCAGCCAAGAGAGGCTAAACGGTGGCGAGCAGTACCTC.

Notes on this clonotype: Compared with germline, one end of the junction differs, possibly owing to a read error. The rearrangement uses TRBV11-2 and TRBJ2-1; D is perhaps TRBD2 (5 bases). There are 16 residues in the CDR3. Germline values: CDR1 SGHAT, CDR2 FQNNGV. CDR3 coding DNA: TGTGCCAGCAGCCGCGGCGGACTGGGCCCGAATGATGAGCAGTCCTTC. Its protein is CASSRGGLGPNDEQSF.

The table lists this clonotype with a count of one. The conserved phenylalanine or tryptophan is not found at the CDR3 terminus, so this likely reflects a read error. The J gene is TRBJ2-4, the V gene TRBV7-9; tentatively, D is TRBD1 or TRBD2 (5 bases each). Germline lookup yields CDR1 SEHNR and CDR2 FQNEAQ (reference sequence). Deletions cut 4 bases from V and 2 bases from J, with 9 bases between. The CDR3 contains 14 residues. CDR3 region: CASSSEGSKNIQYL. The CDR3 region has the DNA TGTGCCAGCAGCTCCGAGGGGTCCAAAAACATTCAGTACTTA.

J is TRBJ1-6 and V is TRBV7-9; maybe TRBD1 (5 bases). Trimming removed 1 base from V and 7 bases from J, with 11 bases in between. This CDR3 is built from 15 residues. Germline lookup yields CDR1 SEHNR and CDR2 FQNEAQ (reference sequence). Written as DNA, the CDR3 is TGTGCCAGCAGCTTAGGGGACGCGAGGAATTCACCCCTCCACTTT. It translates to CASSLGDARNSPLHF.

With regard to this clonotype: One end of the junction fails to match germline, which may point to a read error. This rearrangement joins TRBV12-5 to TRBJ2-1, with D maybe TRBD2 (6 bases). Per the germline V gene, CDR1 is LGHNT and CDR2 is FRNRAP. The CDR3 runs 14 residues. Here the CDR3 reads CASALGRGLNEQLF. As DNA, the CDR3 is TGTGCTAGTGCCCTGGGGCGGGGTCTGAATGAGCAGTTATTC.